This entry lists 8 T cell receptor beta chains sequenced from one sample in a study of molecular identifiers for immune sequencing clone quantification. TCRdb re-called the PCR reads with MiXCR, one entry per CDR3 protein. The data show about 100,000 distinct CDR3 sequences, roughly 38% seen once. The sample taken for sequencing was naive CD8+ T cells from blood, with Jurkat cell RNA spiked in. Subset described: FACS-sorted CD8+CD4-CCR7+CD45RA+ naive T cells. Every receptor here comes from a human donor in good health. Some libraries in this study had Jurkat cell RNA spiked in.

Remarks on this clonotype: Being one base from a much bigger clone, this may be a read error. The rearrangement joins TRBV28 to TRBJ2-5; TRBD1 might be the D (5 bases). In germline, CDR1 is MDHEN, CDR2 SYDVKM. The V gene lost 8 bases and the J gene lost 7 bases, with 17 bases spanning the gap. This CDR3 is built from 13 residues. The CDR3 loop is CASVFQGEGTQYF. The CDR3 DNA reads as TGTGCCAGCGTTTTTCAGGGCGAAGGGACCCAGTACTTC. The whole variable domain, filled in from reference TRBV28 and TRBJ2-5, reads DVKVTQSSRYLVKRTGEKVFLECVQDMDHENMFWYRQDPGLGLRLIYFSYDVKMKEKGDIPEGYSVSREKKERFSLILESASTNQTSMYLCASVFQGEGTQYFGPGTRLLVL.

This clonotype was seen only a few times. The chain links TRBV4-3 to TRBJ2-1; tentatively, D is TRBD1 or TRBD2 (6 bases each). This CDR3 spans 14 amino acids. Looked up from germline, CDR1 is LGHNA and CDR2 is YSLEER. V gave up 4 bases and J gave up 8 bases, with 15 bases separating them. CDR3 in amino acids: CASSPGVGSYEQFF. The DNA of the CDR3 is TGCGCCAGCAGCCCAGGGGTCGGGAGCTATGAGCAGTTCTTC.

CDR3 residues: CASSSLAGAHNEQFF. CDR3 nucleotides: TGTGCCAGCAGCTCACTAGCGGGAGCCCACAATGAGCAGTTCTTC. The chain recombines TRBV11-2 with TRBJ2-1; the match to TRBD2 covers 11 bases. V lost 4 bases, J lost 5 bases, and 4 bases stayed unmatched. CDR1 and CDR2 from the germline V gene are SGHAT and FQNNGV. This CDR3 has 15 amino acids.

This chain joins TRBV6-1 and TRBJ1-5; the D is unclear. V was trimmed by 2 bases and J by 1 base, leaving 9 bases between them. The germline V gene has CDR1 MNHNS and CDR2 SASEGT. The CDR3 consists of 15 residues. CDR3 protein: CASSELQISNQPQHF. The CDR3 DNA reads TGTGCCAGCAGTGAATTACAAATAAGCAATCAGCCCCAGCATTTT.

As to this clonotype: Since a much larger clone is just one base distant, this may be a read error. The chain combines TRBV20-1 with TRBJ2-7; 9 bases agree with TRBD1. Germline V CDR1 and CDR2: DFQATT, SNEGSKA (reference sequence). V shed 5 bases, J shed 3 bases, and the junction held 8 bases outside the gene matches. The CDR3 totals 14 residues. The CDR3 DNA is TGCAGTGCTGATGCCGGGACAGGGATCTACGAGCAGTACTTC. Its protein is CSADAGTGIYEQYF.

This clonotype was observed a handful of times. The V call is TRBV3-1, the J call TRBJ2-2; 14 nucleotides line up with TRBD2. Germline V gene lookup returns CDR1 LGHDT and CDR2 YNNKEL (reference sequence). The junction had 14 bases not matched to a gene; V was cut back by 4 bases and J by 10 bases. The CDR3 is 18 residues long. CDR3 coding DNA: TGTGCCAGCAGCCTCCAGGCGACTAGCGGGAGGGCCGTCGAGGAGCTGTTTTTT. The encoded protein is CASSLQATSGRAVEELFF.

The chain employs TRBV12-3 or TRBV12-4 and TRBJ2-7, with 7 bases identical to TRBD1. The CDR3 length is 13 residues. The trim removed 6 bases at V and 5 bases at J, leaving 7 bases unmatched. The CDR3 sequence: CASRTLGTDEQYF. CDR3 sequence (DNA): TGTGCCAGCAGGACATTGGGGACAGACGAGCAGTACTTC.

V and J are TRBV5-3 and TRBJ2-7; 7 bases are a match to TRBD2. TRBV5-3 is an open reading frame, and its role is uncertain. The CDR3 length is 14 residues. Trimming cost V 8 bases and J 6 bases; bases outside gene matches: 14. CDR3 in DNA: TGTGCCAGCAGTGGTGAGACTAGCTTACGCGAGCAGTACTTC. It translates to CASSGETSLREQYF.